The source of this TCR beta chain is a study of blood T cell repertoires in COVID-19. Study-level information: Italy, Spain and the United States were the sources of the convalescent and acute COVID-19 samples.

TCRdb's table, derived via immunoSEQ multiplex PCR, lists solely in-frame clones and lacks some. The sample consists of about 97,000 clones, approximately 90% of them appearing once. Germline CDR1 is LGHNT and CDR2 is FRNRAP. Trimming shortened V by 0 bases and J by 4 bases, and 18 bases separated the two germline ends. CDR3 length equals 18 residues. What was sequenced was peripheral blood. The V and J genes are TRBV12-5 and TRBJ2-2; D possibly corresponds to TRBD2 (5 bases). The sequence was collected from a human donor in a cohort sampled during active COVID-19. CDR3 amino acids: CASGLVLGQVPTTGELFF. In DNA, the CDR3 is TGTGCTAGTGGTTTGGTACTAGGCCAGGTCCCCACCACCGGGGAGCTGTTTTTT.